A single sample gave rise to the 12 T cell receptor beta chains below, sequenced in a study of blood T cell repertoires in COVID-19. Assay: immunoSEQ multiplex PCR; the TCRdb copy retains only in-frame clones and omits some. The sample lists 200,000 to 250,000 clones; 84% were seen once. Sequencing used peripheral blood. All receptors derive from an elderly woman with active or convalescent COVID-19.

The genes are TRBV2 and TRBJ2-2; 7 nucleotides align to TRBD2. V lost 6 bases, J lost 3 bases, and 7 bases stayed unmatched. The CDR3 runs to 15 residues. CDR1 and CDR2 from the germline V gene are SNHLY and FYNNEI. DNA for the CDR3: TGTGCCAGCAGCCCAGCGGGACGGTACACCGGGGAGCTGTTTTTT. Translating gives CASSPAGRYTGELFF.

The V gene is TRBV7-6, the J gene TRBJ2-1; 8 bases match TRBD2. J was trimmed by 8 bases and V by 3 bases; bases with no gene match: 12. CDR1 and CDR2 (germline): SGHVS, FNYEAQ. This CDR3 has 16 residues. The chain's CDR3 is CASSLPGTSSLHEQFF. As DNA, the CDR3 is TGTGCCAGCAGCTTGCCCGGGACTAGTAGTCTCCATGAGCAGTTCTTC.

The CDR3 sequence: CASTGQGFGYGYTF. In nucleotides, the CDR3 is TGCGCCAGCACCGGACAGGGGTTCGGCTATGGCTACACCTTC. The chain uses TRBV5-1 and TRBJ1-2; 9 nucleotides match TRBD1. Trimming took 6 bases from V and 4 from J; bases not matched to a gene: 7. This CDR3 is built from 14 residues. Per germline, CDR1 SGHRS and CDR2 YFSETQ.

The CDR3 DNA reads TGTGCCAGCAGCTATCTCCGGGAACACAATGAGCAGTTCTTC. Protein product: CASSYLREHNEQFF. The genes are TRBV7-9 and TRBJ2-1; D is perhaps TRBD2 (5 bases). Germline V gene data show CDR1 as SEHNR and CDR2 as FQNEAQ (reference sequence). The CDR3 is 14 residues long. Trimming took off 4 bases at V and 5 bases at J, with 12 bases between the two ends.

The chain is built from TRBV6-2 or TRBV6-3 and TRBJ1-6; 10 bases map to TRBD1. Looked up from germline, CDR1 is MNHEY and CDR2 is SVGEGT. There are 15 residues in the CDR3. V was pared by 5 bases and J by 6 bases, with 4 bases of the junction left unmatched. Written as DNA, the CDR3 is TGTGCCAGCAGTGACCGGGACAGGGGTAATTCACCCCTCCACTTT. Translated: CASSDRDRGNSPLHF.

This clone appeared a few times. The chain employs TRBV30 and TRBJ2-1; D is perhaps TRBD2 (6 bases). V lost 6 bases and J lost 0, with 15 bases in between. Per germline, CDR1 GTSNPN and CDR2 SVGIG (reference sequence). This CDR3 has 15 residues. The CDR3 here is CACSTRRGSYNEQFF. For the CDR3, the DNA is TGTGCCTGTTCGACGCGGAGGGGCTCCTACAATGAGCAGTTCTTC. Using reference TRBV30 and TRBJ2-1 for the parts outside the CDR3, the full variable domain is SQTIHQWPATLVQPVGSPLSLECTVEGTSNPNLYWYRQAAGRGLQLLFYSVGIGQISSEVPQNLSASRPQDRQFILSSKKLLLSDSGFYLCACSTRRGSYNEQFFGPGTRLTVL.

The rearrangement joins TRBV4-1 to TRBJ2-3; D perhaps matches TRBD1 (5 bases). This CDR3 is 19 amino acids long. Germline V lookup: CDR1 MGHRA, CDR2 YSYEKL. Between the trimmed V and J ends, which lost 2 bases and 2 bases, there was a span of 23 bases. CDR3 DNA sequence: TGCGCCAGCAGCCAATGGGCATTAATTTTGCAGGGATTCACAGATACGCAGTATTTT. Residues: CASSQWALILQGFTDTQYF.

CDR3 coding DNA: TGTGCCAGTAGTCTACGGACTAGCGGGGGGGCTGTCACAGATACGCAGTATTTT. It is translated as CASSLRTSGGAVTDTQYF. The chain has TRBV19 and TRBJ2-3, with 15 positions matching TRBD2. This CDR3 region has 18 residues. Per germline, CDR1 LNHDA and CDR2 SQIVND (reference sequence). V lost 5 bases, J lost 2 bases, and 8 bases stayed unmatched.

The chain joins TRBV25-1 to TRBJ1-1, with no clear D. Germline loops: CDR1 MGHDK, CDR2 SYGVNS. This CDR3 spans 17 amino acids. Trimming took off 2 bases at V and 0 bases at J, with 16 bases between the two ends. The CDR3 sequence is CASSEGLSPYLNTEAFF. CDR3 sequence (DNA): TGTGCCAGCAGTGAAGGTCTATCCCCCTACTTGAACACTGAAGCTTTCTTT.

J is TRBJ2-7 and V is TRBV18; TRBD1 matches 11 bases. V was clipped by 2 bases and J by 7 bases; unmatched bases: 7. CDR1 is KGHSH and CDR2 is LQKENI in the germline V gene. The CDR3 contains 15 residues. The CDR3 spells CASSPAGQGAYEQYF. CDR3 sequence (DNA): TGTGCCAGCTCACCAGCCGGACAGGGGGCTTATGAGCAGTACTTC.

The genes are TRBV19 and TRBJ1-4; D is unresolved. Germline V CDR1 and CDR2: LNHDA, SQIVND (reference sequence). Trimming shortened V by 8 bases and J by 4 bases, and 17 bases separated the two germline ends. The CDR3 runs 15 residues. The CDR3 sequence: CASAEKRLINEKLFF. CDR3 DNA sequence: TGTGCCAGTGCAGAGAAGAGGCTTATTAATGAAAAACTGTTTTTT. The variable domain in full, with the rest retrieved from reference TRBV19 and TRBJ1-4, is DGGITQSPKYLFRKEGQNVTLSCEQNLNHDAMYWYRQDPGQGLRLIYYSQIVNDFQKGDIAEGYSVSREKKESFPLTVTSAQKNPTAFYLCASAEKRLINEKLFFGSGTQLSVL.

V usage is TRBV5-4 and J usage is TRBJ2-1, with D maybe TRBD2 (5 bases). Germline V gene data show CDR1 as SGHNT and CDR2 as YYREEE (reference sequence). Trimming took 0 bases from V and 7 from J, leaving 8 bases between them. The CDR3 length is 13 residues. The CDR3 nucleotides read TGTGCCAGCAGCTTGGCAGGCGGGAATGAGCAGTTCTTC. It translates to CASSLAGGNEQFF.